One sample yielded the 20 T cell receptor beta chains listed below, sequenced in a study of post-analysis software for immune sequencing data. Study-wide results and limits: TRBV segments more frequent in patients than in controls numbered roughly 5 and included TRBV5-6, TRBV5-1 and TRBV20-1.

For these receptors, no antigen is known. Tagging with unique molecular identifiers was a feature of the TCR beta cDNA libraries. MiXCR, run by TCRdb on the PCR reads, gives a single entry per CDR3 protein. This table has about 800,000 distinct CDR3 sequences, 30% appearing once. Sample: blood. The origin of the receptors is a girl aged 5 to 17 with multiple sclerosis.

The V call is TRBV20-1, the J call TRBJ1-2; D is unclear. The CDR3 has 12 residues. Germline V gene lookup returns CDR1 DFQATT and CDR2 SNEGSKA (reference sequence). The V end was cut by 5 bases, the J end by 2 bases, with 9 bases between. CDR3 sequence reads: CSARTVNYGYTF. In DNA, the CDR3 is TGCAGTGCTCGGACGGTAAACTATGGCTACACCTTC.

The gene calls are TRBV12-3 or TRBV12-4 and TRBJ2-3; D is unresolved. Trimming pared 4 bases from V and 9 bases from J, leaving 17 bases between. CDR3 length: 14 amino acids. In nucleotides, the CDR3 is TGTGCCAGCAGTTCCATGTTCGGGTCGGAAACGCAGTATTTT. This encodes CASSSMFGSETQYF.

This clonotype appeared a few times. The chain links TRBV6-1 to TRBJ2-2; D is perhaps TRBD1 or TRBD2 (5 bases each). The V end lost 6 bases, the J end lost 3 bases, and 11 bases lay between the germline ends. The V gene's germline CDR1 is MNHNS and CDR2 SASEGT. CDR3 length: 14 residues. The CDR3, as DNA: TGTGCCAGCAGACCGGGACCAGACACCGGGGAGCTGTTTTTT. Protein product: CASRPGPDTGELFF.

This clonotype occurred a few times. This chain uses TRBV5-1 with TRBJ1-1; possible D gene TRBD1, 5 bases. The length of the CDR3 is 16 residues. In germline, CDR1 is SGHRS, CDR2 YFSETQ. The V end was cut by 0 bases, the J end by 4 bases, with 16 bases between. The CDR3 coding sequence is TGCGCCAGCAGCTTGGATTTGAGGGGCGCAGGCACTGAAGCTTTCTTT. Its protein product is CASSLDLRGAGTEAFF.

The chain links TRBV2 to TRBJ2-7; D is unresolved. The DNA end lines up better with TRBJ2-5; the J call may be wrong. Germline CDR1 SNHLY, CDR2 FYNNEI. The CDR3 is made up of 12 amino acids. DNA of the CDR3: TGTGCCAGCAGAAAGCCCCCAGAGACCCAGTACTTC. Its translation is CASRKPPETQYF.

V usage is TRBV7-2 and J usage is TRBJ2-1; TRBD2 agrees at 8 bases. Germline lookup yields CDR1 SGHTA and CDR2 FQGNSA. Trimming took 8 bases from V and 12 from J; bases not matched to a gene: 9. The CDR3 consists of 12 residues. The CDR3 loop reads CASGSTTSGQFF. CDR3 nucleotide sequence: TGTGCCAGCGGCTCTACTACTAGCGGGCAGTTCTTC.

The CDR3 region has the DNA TGTGCCAGCAGTGAGACGGGCAGGGAGGATTCACCCCTCCACTTT. Translation: CASSETGREDSPLHF. The rearrangement uses TRBV2 and TRBJ1-6; D perhaps matches TRBD1 (5 bases). CDR1 is SNHLY, CDR2 FYNNEI, per germline. Trimming left V 3 bases short and J 8 bases short, with 14 bases between. The CDR3 runs 15 residues.

The chain joins TRBV7-2 to TRBJ2-5, with D uncertain. The V end lost 4 bases, the J end lost 6 bases, and 24 bases lay between the germline ends. The CDR3 runs to 17 residues. In germline, CDR1 is SGHTA, CDR2 FQGNSA. In nucleotides, the CDR3 is TGTGCCAGCAGCTCACTTATCGAGCGCAAAATCCGAAAGACCCAGTACTTC. It codes for CASSSLIERKIRKTQYF.

The chain combines TRBV10-3 with TRBJ1-1; 9 bases are a match to TRBD1. After removal of 0 bases from V and 5 bases from J, the junction contained 1 base not matched to a gene. The germline V gene has CDR1 ENHRY and CDR2 SYGVKD. CDR3 length: 14 residues. CDR3 nucleotides: TGTGCCATCAGTGAGTCGACAGGGGGAACTGAAGCTTTCTTT. As protein: CAISESTGGTEAFF.

V gene TRBV6-2 or TRBV6-3 combines with J gene TRBJ2-1, with TRBD2 matching 14 bases. The V segment lost 4 bases and the J segment 8 bases; nucleotides outside the gene matches: 10. This CDR3 region has 17 residues. Germline CDR1 MNHEY, CDR2 SVGEGT. CDR3 amino acids: CASSSLTTSGRADEQFF. As DNA, the CDR3 is TGTGCCAGCAGTTCCCTAACGACTAGCGGGAGGGCCGATGAGCAGTTCTTC.

This clonotype appeared many times. DNA for the CDR3: TGCGCCAGCAGCCAAGGGCAGGGAGGAGAGACCCAGTACTTC. Protein product: CASSQGQGGETQYF. The chain joins TRBV4-1 to TRBJ2-5; tentatively, D is TRBD2 (6 bases). Deletions cut 1 base from V and 4 bases from J, with 10 bases between. The CDR3 loop spans 14 amino acids. Per the germline V gene, CDR1 is MGHRA and CDR2 is YSYEKL.

The table lists this clonotype with many counts. The rearrangement links TRBV29-1 to TRBJ2-1; TRBD2 aligns across 7 bases. CDR3 length equals 16 residues. V dropped 5 bases and J dropped 0; count of bases not matched to a gene: 10. Germline loops: CDR1 SQVTM, CDR2 ANQGSEA. The CDR3 is CSVPSLAGNSYNEQFF. The CDR3 DNA is TGCAGCGTTCCCAGTTTAGCGGGCAACTCCTACAATGAGCAGTTCTTC.

The rearrangement uses TRBV9 and TRBJ2-2; D is uncertain. CDR3 length: 17 residues. The germline CDR1 and CDR2 sequences are SGDLS and YYNGEE. V gave up 0 bases and J gave up 4 bases, with 16 bases separating them. CDR3 amino acids: CASSVDFRTELTGELFF. For the CDR3, the DNA is TGTGCCAGCAGCGTAGATTTCCGGACGGAGCTCACCGGGGAGCTGTTTTTT.

In regard to this clonotype: The final CDR3 position lacks the conserved phenylalanine or tryptophan, pointing to a likely read error. No DNA is shown, since the ends of the CDR3 on it are uncertain; the CDR3 is the one TCRdb lists. This chain connects TRBV29-1 to TRBJ2-4; TRBD1, the D gene given by the table, was not confirmed from the DNA. CDR1 is SQVTM, CDR2 ANQGSEA, per germline. A total of 11 residues make up the CDR3, ends included. CDR3 in amino acids: CSVSTGQQRYC.

This clonotype was observed a few times. The chain carries TRBV29-1 and TRBJ2-1; 9 bases fit TRBD2. CDR1 and CDR2 (germline): SQVTM, ANQGSEA. CDR3 size: 13 residues. The ends lost 4 bases at V and 7 bases at J; junction bases unmatched: 5. The chain's CDR3 is CSVAGGGANEQFF. DNA for the CDR3: TGCAGCGTTGCGGGCGGGGGGGCTAATGAGCAGTTCTTC.

This clonotype has only a few counts. This chain joins TRBV7-9 and TRBJ2-7; D remains unclear. Trimming cost V 5 bases and J 3 bases, with 11 bases left between them. CDR1 and CDR2 (germline): SEHNR, FQNEAQ (reference sequence). The CDR3 runs to 13 residues. For the CDR3, the DNA is TGTGCCAGCAGCACCCAGAACAACTACGAGCAGTACTTC. It is translated as CASSTQNNYEQYF.

The rearrangement joins TRBV9 to TRBJ2-1, with 11 bases matching TRBD2. The CDR3 runs to 17 residues. V lost 0 bases, J lost 3 bases, and 5 bases stayed unmatched. Germline V CDR1 and CDR2: SGDLS, YYNGEE. CDR3 residues: CASSVAPGTSGYNEQFF. The CDR3 DNA sequence: TGTGCCAGCAGCGTAGCCCCCGGGACTAGCGGCTACAATGAGCAGTTCTTC. Supplemented by reference TRBV9 and TRBJ2-1, the full variable domain reads DSGVTQTPKHLITATGQRVTLRCSPRSGDLSVYWYQQSLDQGLQFLIQYYNGEERAKGNILERFSAQQFPDLHSELNLSSLELGDSALYFCASSVAPGTSGYNEQFFGPGTRLTVL.

This clonotype showed up many times. The gene calls are TRBV29-1 and TRBJ2-1; D remains unclear. CDR3 length: 13 amino acids. Germline V gene lookup returns CDR1 SQVTM and CDR2 ANQGSEA. Trimming left V 3 bases short and J 0 bases short, with 6 bases between. In nucleotides, the CDR3 is TGCAGCGTTGAGGTGTACTCCTACAATGAGCAGTTCTTC. Protein: CSVEVYSYNEQFF.

There are many counts of this clonotype. The genes are TRBV6-6 and TRBJ2-7; D is undetermined. The germline V gene encodes CDR1 MNHNY and CDR2 SVGAGI (reference sequence). The CDR3 is made up of 11 amino acids. Deletions cut 6 bases from V and 2 bases from J, with 5 bases between. Written as DNA, the CDR3 is TGTGCCAGCAGCAACGCCTACGAGCAGTACTTC. Amino acids: CASSNAYEQYF.

There are a few counts of this clonotype. V and J are TRBV20-1 and TRBJ1-5; D possibly corresponds to TRBD1 (5 bases). Trimming pared 1 base from V and 0 bases from J, leaving 13 bases between. This CDR3 region has 16 residues. The germline CDR1 and CDR2 sequences are DFQATT and SNEGSKA (reference sequence). CDR3 residues: CSARVTGTYSNQPQHF. CDR3 sequence (DNA): TGCAGTGCTAGAGTAACCGGGACGTATAGCAATCAGCCCCAGCATTTT.